This TCR beta chain is from a study of T cells after yellow fever vaccination. The study, taken as a whole, reports: Secondary responses were weaker yet peaked faster, day 5 versus 15.

TCRdb re-analysed the 5' RACE reads in MiXCR, keeping a single row per CDR3 protein. The table records 120,000 or so distinct CDR3 sequences, about 16% of them present only once. Germline V gene data show CDR1 as SQVTM and CDR2 as ANQGSEA. The CDR3 length is 12 residues. J lost 5 bases, V lost 7 bases, and 3 bases had no gene match. A remark on this clonotype: Antigen specificity is unknown.

The chain uses TRBV29-1 and TRBJ2-3; 10 bases align to TRBD1. The TCR was taken from a man younger than 35 who received the YFV17D yellow fever vaccine. Material: CD8+ T cells sorted from PBMCs, obtained 5 days after the yellow fever booster vaccination. The CDR3 nucleotides are TGCAGCGCTGGGACAGGGGTAGATACGCAGTATTTT. Protein sequence: CSAGTGVDTQYF.